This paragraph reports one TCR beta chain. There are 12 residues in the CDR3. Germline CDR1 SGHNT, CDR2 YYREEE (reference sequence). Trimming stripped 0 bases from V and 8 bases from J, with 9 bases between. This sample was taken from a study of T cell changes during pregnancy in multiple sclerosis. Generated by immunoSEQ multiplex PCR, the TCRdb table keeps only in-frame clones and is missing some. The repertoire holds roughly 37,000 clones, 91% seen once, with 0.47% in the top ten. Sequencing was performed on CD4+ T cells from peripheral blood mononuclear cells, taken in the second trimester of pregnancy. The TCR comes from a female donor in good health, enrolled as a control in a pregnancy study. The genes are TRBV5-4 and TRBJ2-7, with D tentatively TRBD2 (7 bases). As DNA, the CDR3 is TGTGCCAGCAGCTTGGAGGGGGGGCAGCAGTACTTC. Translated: CASSLEGGQQYF.